This TCR beta chain stems from a study of cytomegalovirus exposure and HLA in healthy donors. Study-wide results and caveats: Fewer N-insertions (relative to the approximately 700-donor mean) were reportedly seen in an Asian-associated ancestry cluster in a later analysis.

Researchers ran the PCR with 60 Vbeta and 13 Jbeta primers. Original processing methods: It was a later analysis that counted tens of millions of unique TCR beta chains, of which some 10 million were shared. TCRdb keeps only in-frame clones here, not all; method: immunoSEQ multiplex PCR. V and J calls and clone size come straight from that table; D and trimming were deduced from the DNA. The sample has roughly 150,000 clones, roughly 85% seen once; the top ten hold 6.5% to 7%. A note on this clone: What it recognizes is unknown.

Per the germline V gene, CDR1 is LNHDA and CDR2 is SQIVND (reference sequence). The ends lost 7 bases at V and 5 bases at J; junction bases unmatched: 14. The CDR3 contains 16 residues. What was sequenced was PBMCs. The receptor was derived from a man aged 40-50 years in good health and CMV-seropositive. V usage is TRBV19 and J usage is TRBJ1-1; 9 bases are a match to TRBD1. CDR3 in amino acids: CASTPRDRAPETEAFF. In DNA, the CDR3 is TGTGCCAGTACCCCCCGGGACAGGGCACCAGAAACTGAAGCTTTCTTT.